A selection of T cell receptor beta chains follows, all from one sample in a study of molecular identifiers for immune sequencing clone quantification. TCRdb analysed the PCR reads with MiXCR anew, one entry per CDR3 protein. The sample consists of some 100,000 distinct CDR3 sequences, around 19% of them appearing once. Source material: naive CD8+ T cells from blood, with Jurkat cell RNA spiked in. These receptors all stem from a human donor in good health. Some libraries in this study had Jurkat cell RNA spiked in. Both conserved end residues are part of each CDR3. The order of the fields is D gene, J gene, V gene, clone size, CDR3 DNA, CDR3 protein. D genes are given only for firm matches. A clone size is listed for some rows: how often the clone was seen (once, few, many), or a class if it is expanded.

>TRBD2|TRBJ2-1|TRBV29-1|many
TGCAGCGTTGAAGGGACTAGCGGGAGGGTAGATGAGCAGTTCTTC
CSVEGTSGRVDEQFF
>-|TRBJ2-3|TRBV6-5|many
TGTGCCAGCACCAACCCGGGGCGGGGATTTGATACGCAGTATTTT
CASTNPGRGFDTQYF
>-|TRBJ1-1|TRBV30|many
TGTGCCTGGAGTGTGGTGCAGGGCCTCACTGAAGCTTTCTTT
CAWSVVQGLTEAFF
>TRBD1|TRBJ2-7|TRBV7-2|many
TGTGCCAGCGGCTCCTGGACAGGGGGCTACGAGCAGTACTTC
CASGSWTGGYEQYF
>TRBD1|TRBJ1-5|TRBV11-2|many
TGTGCCAGCAGCTTAGAAGGCCTCAGGGGGCTGGGTCAGCCCCAGCATTTT
CASSLEGLRGLGQPQHF
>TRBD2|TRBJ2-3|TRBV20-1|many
TGCAGTGCCCCCCTAGCGGGAGGCACAGATACGCAGTATTTT
CSAPLAGGTDTQYF
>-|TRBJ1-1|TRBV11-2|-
TGTGCCAGCAGCTTAGGGGGGGGGTTTACTGAAGCTTTCTTT
CASSLGGGFTEAFF
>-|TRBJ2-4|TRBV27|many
TGTGCCAGCAGTTTGGCCGGGGGAAAAAACATTCAGTACTTC
CASSLAGGKNIQYF
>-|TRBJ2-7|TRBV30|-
TGTGCCTGGAGTGTGGACTACGGGCAGTACTTC
CAWSVDYGQYF
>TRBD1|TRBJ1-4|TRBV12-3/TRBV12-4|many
TGTGCCAGCAACAGACAGGGGGCGCATGAAAAACTGTTTTTT
CASNRQGAHEKLFF
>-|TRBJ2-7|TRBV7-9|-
TGTGCCAGCAGCCCATTTTTTGGGGGTACCGAGCAGTACTTC
CASSPFFGGTEQYF
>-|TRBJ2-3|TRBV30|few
TGTGCCTGGAGTATCGGGGGGCCAGATACGCAGTATTTT
CAWSIGGPDTQYF
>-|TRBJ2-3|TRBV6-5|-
TGTGCCAGCAGTTACTCGGGCAGTCGCACAGATACGCAGTATTTT
CASSYSGSRTDTQYF
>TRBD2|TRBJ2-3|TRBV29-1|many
TGCAGCGCCGGGGGACTAGCGGGGGGTGGACGGGCGGATACGCAGTATTTT
CSAGGLAGGGRADTQYF
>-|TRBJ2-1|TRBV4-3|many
TGCGCCAGCAGCCAAGATAGAGGGGGCAATGAGCAGTTCTTC
CASSQDRGGNEQFF
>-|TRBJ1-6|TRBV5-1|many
TGCGCCAGCTTCCAATCGGCGGGGGGCGGCGGTTCACCCCTCCACTTT
CASFQSAGGGGSPLHF
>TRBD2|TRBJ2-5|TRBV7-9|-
TGTGCCAGCAGCTCCGGACTAGCGGGACCCTATGGGGAGACCCAGTACTTC
CASSSGLAGPYGETQYF
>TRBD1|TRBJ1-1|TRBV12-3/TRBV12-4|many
TGTGCCAGCAGTCTGACAGGGGGAGGGGCTGAAGCTTTCTTT
CASSLTGGGAEAFF